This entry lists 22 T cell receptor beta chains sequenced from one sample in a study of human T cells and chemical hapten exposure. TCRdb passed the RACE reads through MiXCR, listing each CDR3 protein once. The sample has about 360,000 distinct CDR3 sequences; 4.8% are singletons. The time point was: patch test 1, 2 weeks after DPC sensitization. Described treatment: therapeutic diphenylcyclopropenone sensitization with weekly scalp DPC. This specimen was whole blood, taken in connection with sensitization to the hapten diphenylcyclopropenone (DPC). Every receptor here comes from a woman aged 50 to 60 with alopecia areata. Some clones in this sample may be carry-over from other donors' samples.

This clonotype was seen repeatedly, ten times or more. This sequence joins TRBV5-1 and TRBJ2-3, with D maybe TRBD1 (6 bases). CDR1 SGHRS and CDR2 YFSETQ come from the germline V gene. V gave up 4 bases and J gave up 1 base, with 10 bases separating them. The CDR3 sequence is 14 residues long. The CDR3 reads CASSPDSGTDTQYF. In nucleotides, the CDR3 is TGCGCCAGCAGCCCGGACAGCGGCACAGATACGCAGTATTTT.

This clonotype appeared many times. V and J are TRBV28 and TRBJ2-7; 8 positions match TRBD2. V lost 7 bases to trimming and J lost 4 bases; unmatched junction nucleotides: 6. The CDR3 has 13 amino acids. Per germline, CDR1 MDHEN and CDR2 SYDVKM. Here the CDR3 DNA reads TGTGCCAGCACGGGGGGGAGTAGGTACGAGCAGTACTTC. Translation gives CASTGGSRYEQYF.

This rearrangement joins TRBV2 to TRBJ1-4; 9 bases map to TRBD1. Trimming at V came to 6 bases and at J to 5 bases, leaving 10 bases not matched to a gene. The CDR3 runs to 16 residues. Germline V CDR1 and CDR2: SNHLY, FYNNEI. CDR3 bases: TGTGCCAGCAGGGCCACAGGGGGCTTAGAGAATGAAAAACTGTTTTTT. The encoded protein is CASRATGGLENEKLFF. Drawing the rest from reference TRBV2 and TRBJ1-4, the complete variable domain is EPEVTQTPSHQVTQMGQEVILRCVPISNHLYFYWYRQILGQKVEFLVSFYNNEISEKSEIFDDQFSVERPDGSNFTLKIRSTKLEDSAMYFCASRATGGLENEKLFFGSGTQLSVL.

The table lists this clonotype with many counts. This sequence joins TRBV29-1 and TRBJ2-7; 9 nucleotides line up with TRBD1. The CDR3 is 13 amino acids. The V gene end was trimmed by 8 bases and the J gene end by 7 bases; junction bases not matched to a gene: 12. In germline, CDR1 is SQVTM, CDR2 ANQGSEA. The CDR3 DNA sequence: TGCAGCACCTTGTCGGGACAGGGTAAAGAGCAGTACTTC. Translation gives CSTLSGQGKEQYF.

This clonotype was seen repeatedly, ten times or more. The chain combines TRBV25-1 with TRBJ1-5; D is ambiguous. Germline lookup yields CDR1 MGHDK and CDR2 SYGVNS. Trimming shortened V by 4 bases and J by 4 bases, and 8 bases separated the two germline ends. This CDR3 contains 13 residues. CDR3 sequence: CASSGTLNQPQHF. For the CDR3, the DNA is TGTGCCAGCAGTGGCACGCTAAATCAGCCCCAGCATTTT.

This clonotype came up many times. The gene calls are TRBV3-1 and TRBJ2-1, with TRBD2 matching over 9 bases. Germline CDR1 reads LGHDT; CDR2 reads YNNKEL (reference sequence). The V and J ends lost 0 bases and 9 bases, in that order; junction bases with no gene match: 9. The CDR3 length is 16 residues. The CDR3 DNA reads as TGTGCCAGCAGCCAAGAAACGATTAGCGGGAGCGGTGAGCAGTTCTTC. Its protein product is CASSQETISGSGEQFF.

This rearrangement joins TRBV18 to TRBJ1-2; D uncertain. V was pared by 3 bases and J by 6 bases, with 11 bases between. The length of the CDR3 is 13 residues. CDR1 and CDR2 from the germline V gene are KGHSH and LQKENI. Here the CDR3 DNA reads TGTGCCAGCTCACCCCGAGAGGTCCATGGCTACACCTTC. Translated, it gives CASSPREVHGYTF.

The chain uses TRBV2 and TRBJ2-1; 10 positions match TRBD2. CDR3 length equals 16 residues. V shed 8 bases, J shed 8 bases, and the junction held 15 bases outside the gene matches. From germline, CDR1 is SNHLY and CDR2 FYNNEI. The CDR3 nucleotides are TGTGCCAGCCTCAAAAGGAGGGTAGCGGGAGGATATGAGCAGTTCTTC. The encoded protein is CASLKRRVAGGYEQFF.

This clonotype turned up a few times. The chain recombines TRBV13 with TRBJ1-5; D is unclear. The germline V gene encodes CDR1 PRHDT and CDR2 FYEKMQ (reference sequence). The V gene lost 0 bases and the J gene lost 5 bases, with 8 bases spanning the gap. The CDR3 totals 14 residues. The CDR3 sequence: CASSLGDRDQPQHF. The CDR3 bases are TGTGCCAGCAGCTTAGGAGATCGGGATCAGCCCCAGCATTTT.

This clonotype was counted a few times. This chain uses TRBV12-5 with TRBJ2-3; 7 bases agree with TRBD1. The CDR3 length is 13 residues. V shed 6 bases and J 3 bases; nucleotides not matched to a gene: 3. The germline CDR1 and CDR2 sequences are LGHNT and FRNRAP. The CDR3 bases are TGTGCTAGTGGGACAGGGTCTACAGATACGCAGTATTTT. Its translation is CASGTGSTDTQYF.

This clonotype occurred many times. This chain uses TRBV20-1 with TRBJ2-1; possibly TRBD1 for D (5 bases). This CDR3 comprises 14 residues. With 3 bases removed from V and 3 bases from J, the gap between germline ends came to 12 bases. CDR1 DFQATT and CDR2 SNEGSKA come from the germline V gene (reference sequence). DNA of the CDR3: TGCAGTGCTAGTGCAGACAGCCTCTACAATGAGCAGTTCTTC. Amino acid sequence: CSASADSLYNEQFF.

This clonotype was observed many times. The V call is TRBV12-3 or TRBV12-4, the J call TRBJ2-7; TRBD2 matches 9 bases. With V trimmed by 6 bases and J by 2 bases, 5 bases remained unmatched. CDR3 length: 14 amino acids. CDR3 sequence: CASRQTSGPYEQYF. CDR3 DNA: TGTGCCAGCAGACAGACTAGCGGACCCTACGAGCAGTACTTC.

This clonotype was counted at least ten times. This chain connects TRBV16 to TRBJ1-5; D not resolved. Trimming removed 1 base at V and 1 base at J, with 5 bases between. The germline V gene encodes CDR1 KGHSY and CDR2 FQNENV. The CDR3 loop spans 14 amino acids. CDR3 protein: CASSQFGSNQPQHF. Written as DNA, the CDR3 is TGTGCCAGCAGCCAATTCGGGAGCAATCAGCCCCAGCATTTT.

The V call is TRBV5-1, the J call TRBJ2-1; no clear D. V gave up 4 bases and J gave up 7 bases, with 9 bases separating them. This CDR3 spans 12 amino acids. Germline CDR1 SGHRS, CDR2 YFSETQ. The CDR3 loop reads CASSLTWNEQFF. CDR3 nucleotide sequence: TGCGCCAGCAGCCTGACCTGGAATGAGCAGTTCTTC.

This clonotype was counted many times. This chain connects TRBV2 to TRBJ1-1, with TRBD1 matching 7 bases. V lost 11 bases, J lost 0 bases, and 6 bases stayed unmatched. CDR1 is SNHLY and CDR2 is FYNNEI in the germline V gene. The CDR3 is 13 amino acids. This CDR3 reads CAEGAKMNTEAFF. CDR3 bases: TGTGCCGAGGGGGCGAAGATGAACACTGAAGCTTTCTTT.

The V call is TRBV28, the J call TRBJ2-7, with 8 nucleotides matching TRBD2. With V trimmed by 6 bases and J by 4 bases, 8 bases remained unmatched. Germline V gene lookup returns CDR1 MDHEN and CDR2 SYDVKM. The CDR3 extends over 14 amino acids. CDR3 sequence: CASSPPGGQYEQYF. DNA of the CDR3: TGTGCCAGCAGCCCACCGGGGGGGCAATACGAGCAGTACTTC.

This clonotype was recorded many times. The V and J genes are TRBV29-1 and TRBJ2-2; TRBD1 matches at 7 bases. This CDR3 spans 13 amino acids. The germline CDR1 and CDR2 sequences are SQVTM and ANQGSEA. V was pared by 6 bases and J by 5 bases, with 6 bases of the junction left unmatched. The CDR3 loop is CSVAGTVTGELFF. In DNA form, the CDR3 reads TGCAGCGTGGCCGGGACAGTAACCGGGGAGCTGTTTTTT.

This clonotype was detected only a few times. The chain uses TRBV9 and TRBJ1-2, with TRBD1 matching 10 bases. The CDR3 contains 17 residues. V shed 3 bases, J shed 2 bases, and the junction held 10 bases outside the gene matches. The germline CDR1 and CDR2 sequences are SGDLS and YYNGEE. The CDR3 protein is CASSGQGALPMNYGYTF. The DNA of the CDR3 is TGTGCCAGCAGCGGACAGGGGGCATTACCTATGAACTATGGCTACACCTTC.

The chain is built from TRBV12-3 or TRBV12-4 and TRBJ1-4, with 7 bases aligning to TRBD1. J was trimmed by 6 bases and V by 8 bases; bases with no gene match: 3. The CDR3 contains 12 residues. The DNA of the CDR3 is TGTGCCAGCTTAGGACAGGATGAAAAACTGTTTTTT. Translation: CASLGQDEKLFF.

The CDR3 reads CSALDSRVSYGYTF. CDR3 coding DNA: TGCAGTGCGCTGGACAGTAGGGTCTCCTATGGCTACACCTTC. The V and J genes are TRBV20-1 and TRBJ1-2; possibly TRBD1 for D (6 bases). CDR1 DFQATT and CDR2 SNEGSKA come from the germline V gene (reference sequence). Trimming took 6 bases from V and 4 from J, leaving 18 bases between them. CDR3 size: 14 residues.

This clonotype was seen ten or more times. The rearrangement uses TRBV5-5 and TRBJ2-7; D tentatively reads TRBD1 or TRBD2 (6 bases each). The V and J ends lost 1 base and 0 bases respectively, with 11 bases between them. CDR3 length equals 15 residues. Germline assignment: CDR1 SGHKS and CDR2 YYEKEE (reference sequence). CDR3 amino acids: CASSLRGDTSYEQYF. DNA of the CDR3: TGTGCCAGCAGCTTGAGGGGGGACACCTCCTACGAGCAGTACTTC.

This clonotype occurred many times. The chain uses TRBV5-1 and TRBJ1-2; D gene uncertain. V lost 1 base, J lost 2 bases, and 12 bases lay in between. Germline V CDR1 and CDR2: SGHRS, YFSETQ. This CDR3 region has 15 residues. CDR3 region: CASSLPAGRNYGYTF. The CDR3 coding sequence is TGCGCCAGCAGCTTGCCGGCCGGGAGAAACTATGGCTACACCTTC.